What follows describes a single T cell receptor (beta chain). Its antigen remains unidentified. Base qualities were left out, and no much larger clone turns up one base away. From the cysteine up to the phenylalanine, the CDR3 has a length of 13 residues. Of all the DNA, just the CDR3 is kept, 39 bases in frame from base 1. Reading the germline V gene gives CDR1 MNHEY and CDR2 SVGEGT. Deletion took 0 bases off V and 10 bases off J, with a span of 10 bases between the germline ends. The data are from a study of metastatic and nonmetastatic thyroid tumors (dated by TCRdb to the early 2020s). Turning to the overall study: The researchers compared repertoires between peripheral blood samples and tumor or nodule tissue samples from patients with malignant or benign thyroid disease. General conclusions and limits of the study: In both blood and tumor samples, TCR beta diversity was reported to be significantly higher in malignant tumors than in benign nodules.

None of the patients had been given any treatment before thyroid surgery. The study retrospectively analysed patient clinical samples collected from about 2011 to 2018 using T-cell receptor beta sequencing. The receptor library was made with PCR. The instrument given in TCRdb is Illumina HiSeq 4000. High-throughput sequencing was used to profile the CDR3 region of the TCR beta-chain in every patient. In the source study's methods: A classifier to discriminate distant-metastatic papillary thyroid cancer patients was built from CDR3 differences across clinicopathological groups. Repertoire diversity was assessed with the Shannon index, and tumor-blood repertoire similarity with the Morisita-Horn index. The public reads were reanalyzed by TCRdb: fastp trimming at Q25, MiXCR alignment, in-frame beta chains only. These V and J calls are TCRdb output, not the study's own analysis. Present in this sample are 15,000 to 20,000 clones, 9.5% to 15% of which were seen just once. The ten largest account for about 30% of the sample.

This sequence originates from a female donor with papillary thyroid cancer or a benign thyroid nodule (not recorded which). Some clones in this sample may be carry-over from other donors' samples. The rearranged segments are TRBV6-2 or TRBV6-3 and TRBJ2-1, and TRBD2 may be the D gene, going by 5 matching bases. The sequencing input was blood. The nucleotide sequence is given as TGTGCCAGCAGTTACTCGGACTTCCTCGAGCAGTTCTTC. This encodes CASSYSDFLEQFF.